The 23 T cell receptor beta chains presented below share a single source sample, sequenced in a study of blood T cell repertoires in COVID-19. The method was immunoSEQ multiplex PCR; TCRdb's version includes in-frame clones alone and lacks a portion of them. The sample carries over 350,000 clones, 70% to 90% recorded once. The sequencing sample was made of PBMCs or T cells enriched from blood (not recorded which). The receptors here all came from a young woman who had recovered from COVID-19.

This rearrangement joins TRBV3-1 (or the pseudogene TRBV3-2) to TRBJ2-5; 11 bases match TRBD2. This CDR3 has 14 residues. Germline V CDR1 and CDR2: LGHDT, YNNKEL (reference sequence). The V segment lost 4 bases and the J segment 2 bases; nucleotides outside the gene matches: 0. Written as DNA, the CDR3 is TGTGCCAGCAGCCGGACTAGCGGGCAAGAGACCCAGTACTTC. Residues: CASSRTSGQETQYF.

The V and J genes are TRBV5-4 and TRBJ1-2; D might be TRBD1 (6 bases). V was clipped by 1 base and J by 8 bases, with 12 bases between them. CDR1 and CDR2 (germline): SGHNT, YYREEE (reference sequence). The CDR3 sequence is 13 residues long. The CDR3 nucleotides are TGTGCCAGCAGCTTGATGGGGGCCGGGGGCTACACCTTC. Protein product: CASSLMGAGGYTF.

This chain connects TRBV4-1 to TRBJ1-2, with a possible D match to TRBD1 (6 bases). Germline CDR1 and CDR2: MGHRA and YSYEKL. The V end lost 6 bases, the J end lost 2 bases, and 25 bases lay between the germline ends. This CDR3 contains 18 residues. CDR3 coding DNA: TGCGCCAGCAGACAACGAGTCGGGGGGCGCCGTTCAAACTATGGCTACACCTTC. Protein: CASRQRVGGRRSNYGYTF.

The chain couples TRBV11-2 to TRBJ2-5; D may be TRBD1 (5 bases). Trimming left V 5 bases short and J 5 bases short, with 12 bases between. The V gene's germline CDR1 is SGHAT and CDR2 FQNNGV. The CDR3 is 13 residues long. The CDR3 here is CASSRTRWETQYF. In nucleotides, the CDR3 is TGTGCCAGCAGCCGGACACGGTGGGAGACCCAGTACTTC. The full variable domain, completed using reference TRBV11-2 and TRBJ2-5, is EAGVAQSPRYKIIEKRQSVAFWCNPISGHATLYWYQQILGQGPKLLIQFQNNGVVDDSQLPKDRFSAERLKGVDSTLKIQPAKLEDSAVYLCASSRTRWETQYFGPGTRLLVL.

The CDR3 DNA follows: TGTGCCAGCAGCCAAGATCCAACTACAGGGGGCAACGGGCCCCAGCATTTT. This gives the protein CASSQDPTTGGNGPQHF. The chain is built from TRBV4-2 and TRBJ1-5; 9 nucleotides line up with TRBD1. V was pared by 0 bases and J by 9 bases, with 12 bases of the junction left unmatched. Looked up from germline, CDR1 is LGHNA and CDR2 is YNFKEQ. The CDR3 consists of 17 residues.

This chain connects TRBV3-1 (or the pseudogene TRBV3-2) to TRBJ2-3, with D hard to call. Trimming pared 3 bases from V and 6 bases from J, leaving 22 bases between. The V gene's germline CDR1 is LGHDT and CDR2 YNNKEL (reference sequence). This CDR3 contains 17 residues. CDR3 nucleotides: TGTGCCAGCAGCCAGATAAGTGGCAAGCGTCTTTGGGATACGCAGTATTTT. The encoded protein is CASSQISGKRLWDTQYF.

V is TRBV12-3 or TRBV12-4 and J is TRBJ2-7; weak D call: TRBD2 (5 bases). Trimming left V 6 bases short and J 5 bases short, with 11 bases between. This CDR3 has 12 residues. The CDR3 region is CASSQTIDEQYF. The DNA of the CDR3 is TGTGCCAGCAGCCAGACTATCGACGAGCAGTACTTC.

The genes are TRBV18 and TRBJ1-2; D is ambiguous. The V gene lost 6 bases and the J gene lost 11 bases, with 13 bases spanning the gap. CDR1 is KGHSH and CDR2 is LQKENI in the germline V gene. There are 11 residues in the CDR3. This CDR3 is CASSVGSFYTF. CDR3 sequence (DNA): TGTGCCAGCTCTGTGGGTAGCTTTTACACCTTC.

The genes are TRBV5-1 and TRBJ2-3; TRBD2 aligns across 9 bases. CDR3 length: 16 residues. CDR1 and CDR2 (germline): SGHRS, YFSETQ. J lost 2 bases, V lost 7 bases, and 11 bases had no gene match. CDR3 coding DNA: TGCGCCAGCGCGGTACTGACTAGCGGATACACAGATACGCAGTATTTT. Its protein is CASAVLTSGYTDTQYF. Full variable domain (remainder filled in from reference TRBV5-1 and TRBJ2-3): KAGVTQTPRYLIKTRGQQVTLSCSPISGHRSVSWYQQTPGQGLQFLFEYFSETQRNKGNFPGRFSGRQFSNSRSEMNVSTLELGDSALYLCASAVLTSGYTDTQYFGPGTRLTVL.

The gene calls are TRBV6-5 and TRBJ1-2, with a possible D match to TRBD1 (5 bases). Trimming left V 7 bases short and J 6 bases short, with 12 bases between. CDR1 is MNHEY, CDR2 SVGAGI, per germline. This CDR3 spans 12 amino acids. The CDR3 here is CASKVGGDGYTF. The CDR3 DNA reads TGTGCCAGCAAGGTCGGGGGGGATGGCTACACCTTC.

The chain recombines TRBV30 with TRBJ1-2, with 9 bases fitting TRBD1. The V gene end was trimmed by 4 bases and the J gene end by 8 bases; junction bases not matched to a gene: 14. There are 15 residues in the CDR3. The V gene's germline CDR1 is GTSNPN and CDR2 SVGIG (reference sequence). CDR3 residues: CAWNKGLQGAGGYTF. DNA of the CDR3: TGTGCCTGGAATAAGGGCCTACAGGGGGCTGGAGGCTACACCTTC.

This chain connects TRBV4-3 to TRBJ1-5, with TRBD1 matching over 8 bases. This CDR3 is 20 amino acids long. J lost 6 bases, V lost 0 bases, and 19 bases had no gene match. Germline loops: CDR1 LGHNA, CDR2 YSLEER. CDR3 residues: CASSQEGEDRETSRRQPQHF. The DNA of the CDR3 is TGCGCCAGCAGCCAAGAAGGGGAGGACAGGGAAACTAGTCGGCGTCAGCCCCAGCATTTT.

V and J are TRBV18 and TRBJ1-4; D not resolved. The germline gives CDR1 KGHSH, CDR2 LQKENI. The V end lost 3 bases, the J end lost 0 bases, and 5 bases lay between the germline ends. This CDR3 contains 14 residues. In DNA form, the CDR3 reads TGTGCCAGCTCACCGGGCGCAACTAATGAAAAACTGTTTTTT. Translated: CASSPGATNEKLFF.

The chain carries TRBV10-1 and TRBJ1-4; tentative D call: TRBD1 (5 bases). CDR1 is WNHNN and CDR2 is SYGVQD in the germline V gene (reference sequence). The V and J ends lost 10 bases and 1 base respectively, with 16 bases between them. This CDR3 has 15 amino acids. CDR3 sequence: CAITLTGGTNEKLFF. CDR3 DNA sequence: TGCGCCATAACCCTAACAGGTGGAACTAATGAAAAACTGTTTTTT.

The chain recombines TRBV19 with TRBJ1-3, with D hard to call. Germline values: CDR1 LNHDA, CDR2 SQIVND (reference sequence). Trimming removed 10 bases from V and 4 bases from J, with 8 bases in between. The CDR3 is 11 amino acids. The DNA for the CDR3 is TGTGCCATCACACGAGGAAACACCATATATTTT. It codes for CAITRGNTIYF.

The chain has TRBV4-2 and TRBJ2-5, with TRBD1 matching 8 bases. There are 16 residues in the CDR3. Germline V CDR1 and CDR2: LGHNA, YNFKEQ. With 4 bases clipped from V and 0 bases from J, the junction kept 7 bases outside the gene matches. The CDR3 DNA follows: TGTGCCAGCAGCCCTTTGACAGGGGAGTACCAAGAGACCCAGTACTTC. Translation gives CASSPLTGEYQETQYF.

This clone was recorded once. The chain couples TRBV20-1 to TRBJ1-5, with D unresolved. Trimming took 6 bases from V and 7 from J, leaving 10 bases between them. The CDR3 has 11 residues. The germline gives CDR1 DFQATT, CDR2 SNEGSKA (reference sequence). The DNA for the CDR3 is TGCAGTGCCCTTTCGGGGCAGCCCCAGCATTTT. Protein: CSALSGQPQHF.

The chain links TRBV2 to TRBJ1-6; TRBD1 matches at 7 bases. The CDR3 loop spans 17 amino acids. The trim removed 0 bases at V and 0 bases at J, leaving 2 bases unmatched. Germline V gene data show CDR1 as SNHLY and CDR2 as FYNNEI. The CDR3 nucleotides read TGTGCCAGCAGTGAAGCGCGGGACAGCTCCTATAATTCACCCCTCCACTTT. Amino acid sequence: CASSEARDSSYNSPLHF.

This chain connects TRBV2 to TRBJ2-5; D gene uncertain. This CDR3 is built from 11 residues. Trimming left V 2 bases short and J 8 bases short, with 6 bases between. Germline V lookup: CDR1 SNHLY, CDR2 FYNNEI. For the CDR3, the DNA is TGTGCCAGCAGTGAAAATAAAACCCAGTACTTC. Its protein product is CASSENKTQYF.

The chain combines TRBV3-1 (or the pseudogene TRBV3-2) with TRBJ1-2; 9 bases line up with TRBD1. Germline V gene data show CDR1 as LGHDT and CDR2 as YNNKEL (reference sequence). CDR3 length: 19 residues. The trim removed 5 bases at V and 1 base at J, leaving 17 bases unmatched. The chain's CDR3 is CASSSFSTPRQGGNYGYTF. As DNA, the CDR3 is TGTGCCAGCAGCTCTTTTTCTACCCCTAGACAGGGGGGTAACTATGGCTACACCTTC.

V usage is TRBV7-8 and J usage is TRBJ1-1; D perhaps matches TRBD1 (5 bases). Germline V gene lookup returns CDR1 SGHVS and CDR2 FQNEAQ. The V and J ends lost 2 bases and 1 base respectively, with 8 bases between them. The CDR3 runs to 14 residues. CDR3 region: CASSLRQGNTEAFF. The DNA for the CDR3 is TGTGCCAGCAGCTTAAGGCAGGGGAACACTGAAGCTTTCTTT.

This sequence joins TRBV6-2 or TRBV6-3 and TRBJ2-1, with a possible D match to TRBD2 (5 bases). The CDR3 consists of 15 residues. Trimming took 6 bases from V and 1 from J, leaving 13 bases between them. Germline CDR1 and CDR2: MNHEY and SVGEGT. For the CDR3, the DNA is TGTGCCAGCAGCACCTCCGGGATTTCCTACAATGAGCAGTTCTTC. This translates into CASSTSGISYNEQFF.

This chain uses TRBV5-1 with TRBJ1-2; the D is unclear. Looked up from germline, CDR1 is SGHRS and CDR2 is YFSETQ. The CDR3 has 15 amino acids. Between the trimmed V and J ends, which lost 6 bases and 0 bases, there was a span of 15 bases. The CDR3, as DNA: TGCGCCAGCAAAAGCGGGAGGAATACTAACTATGGCTACACCTTC. This encodes CASKSGRNTNYGYTF.